This TCR beta chain was captured in a study of blood T cell repertoires in COVID-19. Study-level information: From T cells, B-cell-depleted T cells, or PBMCs came the material, which was cDNA or gDNA.

Assay used: immunoSEQ multiplex PCR; TCRdb lists only in-frame clones, some missing. This sample carries roughly 250,000 clones, about 80% of them seen once, and the ten largest clones take under 2%. From germline, CDR1 is SGHTA and CDR2 FQGNSA. The CDR3 has 14 amino acids. V shed 4 bases and J shed 5 bases, with 14 bases lying between them. What was sequenced was peripheral blood. The TCR sequence derives from a woman aged 80 or over with acute or convalescent COVID-19. This chain links TRBV7-2 with TRBJ1-1, with a possible D match to TRBD1 (5 bases). The CDR3 sequence is CASSSRRVGTEAFF. CDR3 DNA sequence: TGTGCCAGCAGCTCACGCAGGGTGGGAACTGAAGCTTTCTTT. Together with reference TRBV7-2 and TRBJ1-1, the CDR3 gives the full variable domain: GAGVSQSPSNKVTEKGKDVELRCDPISGHTALYWYRQSLGQGLEFLIYFQGNSAPDKSGLPSDRFSAERTGGSVSTLTIQRTQQEDSAVYLCASSSRRVGTEAFFGQGTRLTVV.